The next 7 T cell receptor beta chains were all read from a single sample in a study of T-cell memory formation after mild COVID-19. In TCRdb, the 5' RACE reads were re-called with MiXCR into one record per CDR3 protein. In the table there are about 350,000 distinct CDR3 sequences, roughly 13% of which are singletons. Sequencing was carried out using PBMCs or a T cell subset sorted from them (not recorded which). These receptors came from a man aged 18 to 29 who had mild COVID-19 (a few samples of this study predate the infection). Cell type and time point are not known.

This chain connects TRBV29-1 to TRBJ2-5, with 7 bases lining up with TRBD2. V was pared by 5 bases and J by 5 bases, with 5 bases of the junction left unmatched. The CDR3 has 12 residues. Germline V lookup: CDR1 SQVTM, CDR2 ANQGSEA. CDR3 region: CSVRVGGETQYF. The CDR3 DNA reads TGCAGCGTTCGTGTGGGAGGGGAGACCCAGTACTTC.

Ten or more counts support this clonotype. V gene TRBV20-1 combines with J gene TRBJ2-1, with 10 bases identical to TRBD2. Germline values: CDR1 DFQATT, CDR2 SNEGSKA (reference sequence). V shed 5 bases and J 3 bases; nucleotides not matched to a gene: 4. This CDR3 has 14 amino acids. In DNA, the CDR3 is TGCAGTGCTCAGGGACTAGCGTACTACAATGAGCAGTTCTTC. Translating gives CSAQGLAYYNEQFF.

The chain carries TRBV6-6 and TRBJ2-7; 8 bases are shared with TRBD1. Trimming took 6 bases from V and 1 from J; bases not matched to a gene: 8. This CDR3 is 15 amino acids long. Germline values: CDR1 MNHNY, CDR2 SVGAGI (reference sequence). The CDR3 region is CASRTAGTGSYEQYV. The CDR3 DNA reads TGTGCCAGCAGAACGGCCGGGACAGGTTCCTACGAGCAGTACGTC.

The rearrangement uses TRBV27 and TRBJ2-7; unclear D gene. Germline V gene lookup returns CDR1 MNHEY and CDR2 SMNVEV (reference sequence). The CDR3 is 13 residues long. Trimming removed 0 bases from V and 2 bases from J, with 5 bases in between. CDR3 coding DNA: TGTGCCAGCAGTTTATCCTCGGCCTACGAGCAGTACTTC. It codes for CASSLSSAYEQYF.

This clonotype was seen repeatedly, ten times or more. V gene TRBV30 combines with J gene TRBJ2-1, with D perhaps TRBD1 or TRBD2 (5 bases each). CDR3 length equals 16 residues. V was trimmed by 0 bases and J by 0 bases, leaving 12 bases between them. Germline V gene sequence: CDR1 GTSNPN, CDR2 SVGIG (reference sequence). In DNA, the CDR3 is TGTGCCTGGAGTGTACGGGGACGCCTCTCCTACAATGAGCAGTTCTTC. Translation: CAWSVRGRLSYNEQFF. The entire variable domain, with the rest obtained from reference TRBV30 and TRBJ2-1, is as follows: SQTIHQWPATLVQPVGSPLSLECTVEGTSNPNLYWYRQAAGRGLQLLFYSVGIGQISSEVPQNLSASRPQDRQFILSSKKLLLSDSGFYLCAWSVRGRLSYNEQFFGPGTRLTVL.

This clonotype showed up many times. The genes are TRBV7-9 and TRBJ2-1; 11 bases are shared with TRBD1. This CDR3 has 17 amino acids. Germline V gives CDR1 SEHNR, CDR2 FQNEAQ (reference sequence). V lost 5 bases to trimming and J lost 3 bases; unmatched junction nucleotides: 9. DNA for the CDR3: TGTGCCAGCAGCCCTCCCGGACAGGGGGCGATCTACAATGAGCAGTTCTTC. The encoded protein is CASSPPGQGAIYNEQFF.

A remark on this clonotype: A much bigger clone sits one base away, suggesting this may be a read error. The chain links TRBV4-1 to TRBJ2-3; the D is unclear. The CDR3 extends over 14 amino acids. Per germline, CDR1 MGHRA and CDR2 YSYEKL. Trimming removed 0 bases at V and 4 bases at J, with 8 bases between. The CDR3 bases are TGCGCCAGCAGCCAAGATCCCGCGGCAGATACGCAGTATTTT. Protein product: CASSQDPAADTQYF.